This T cell receptor (beta chain) was identified during a study of cytomegalovirus exposure and HLA in healthy donors. Broader study findings: Most TCR sequences were uncommon, yet certain public TCRs appeared in many donors.

This clone was observed once. Its antigen remains unknown. Germline V CDR1 and CDR2: MNHEY, SMNVEV (reference sequence). V was clipped by 4 bases and J by 1 base, with 6 bases between them. The length of the CDR3 is 13 residues. Produced via immunoSEQ multiplex PCR; TCRdb's table is partial and in-frame only. The sample includes 150,000 or so clones, just under 90% of them seen just once. V is TRBV27 and J is TRBJ2-3; D is uncertain. The sequenced sample was PBMCs. This TCR was recovered from a woman aged 25 to 39 in good health and CMV-seropositive. CDR3 residues: CASSSSRTDTQYF. DNA for the CDR3: TGTGCCAGCAGTTCCTCCCGCACAGATACGCAGTATTTT.